The rows below give T cell receptor beta chains drawn from one sample of a study of blood T cell repertoires in COVID-19. This table comes from immunoSEQ multiplex PCR, and its TCRdb copy is limited to in-frame clones, with some not included. This table holds about 63,000 clones, roughly three quarters found once. The sample consisted of peripheral blood. These receptors were obtained from a woman older than 75 with acute or convalescent COVID-19. Both conserved end residues are part of each CDR3. Each record gives: J gene, D gene, clone size, V gene, CDR3 protein, CDR3 DNA. A D gene is named only where the DNA matches it firmly. Not every row has a clone size; where given, it reads once, few, many or a size class.

>TRBJ2-2|-|few|TRBV7-9
CASSLDRTRLNTGELFF
TGTGCCAGCAGCTTAGATCGGACACGCCTTAACACCGGGGAGCTGTTTTTT
>TRBJ1-1|TRBD1|-|TRBV15
CATSRGGTGATEAFF
TGTGCCACCAGCAGGGGGGGGACAGGGGCCACTGAAGCTTTCTTT
>TRBJ2-7|TRBD2|few|TRBV4-1
CASSRGLRGTGTSGTYEQYF
TGCGCCAGCAGCCGGGGCTTGAGGGGAACGGGGACTAGCGGCACCTACGAGCAGTACTTC
>TRBJ1-5|TRBD1|-|TRBV2
CASRSQTGVNQPQHF
TGTGCCAGCAGGAGCCAGACAGGGGTTAATCAGCCCCAGCATTTT
>TRBJ1-1|-|many|TRBV29-1
CSGRRQRDTEAFF
TGCAGCGGTCGTCGACAGAGAGACACTGAAGCTTTCTTT
>TRBJ2-3|-|-|TRBV24-1
CATSDFSADTQYF
TGTGCCACCAGTGATTTTTCCGCAGATACGCAGTATTTT
>TRBJ2-7|-|once|TRBV19
CASSILSQGEQYF
TGTGCCAGTAGTATCCTCTCCCAGGGGGAGCAGTACTTC
>TRBJ1-5|-|-|TRBV24-1
CATSDPGVSNQPQHF
TGTGCCACCAGTGACCCGGGGGTTAGCAATCAGCCCCAGCATTTT
>TRBJ2-5|-|-|TRBV5-1
CASSLQETQYF
TGCGCCAGCAGCCTCCAAGAGACCCAGTACTTC
>TRBJ2-7|TRBD1|few|TRBV28
CASSYVQGLRTSYEQYF
TGTGCCAGCAGCTACGTACAGGGGCTACGAACCTCCTACGAGCAGTACTTC
>TRBJ2-1|TRBD2|-|TRBV6-4
CASSRLAGGGYNEQFF
TGTGCCAGCTCTCGACTAGCGGGAGGGGGGTACAATGAGCAGTTCTTC
>TRBJ1-5|-|once|TRBV2
CASSRWGDDQPQHF
TGTGCCAGCAGCAGGTGGGGGGATGATCAGCCCCAGCATTTT
>TRBJ1-1|-|-|TRBV28
CASSSSDTEAFF
TGTGCCAGCAGTTCCTCAGACACTGAAGCTTTCTTT
>TRBJ1-2|TRBD1|-|TRBV28
CASSLGQGTGGYTF
TGTGCCAGCAGTTTAGGACAGGGGACGGGAGGCTACACCTTC
>TRBJ1-3|-|-|TRBV5-1
CASSPTSSGNTIYF
TGCGCCAGCAGCCCCACAAGCTCTGGAAACACCATATATTTT
>TRBJ2-7|TRBD2|-|TRBV20-1
CSASKQGLAGGTYEQYF
TGCAGTGCTAGTAAGCAGGGACTAGCGGGAGGGACCTACGAGCAGTACTTC
>TRBJ1-1|-|-|TRBV3-1/TRBV3-2
CASSLHGGAEAFF
TGTGCCAGCAGCCTGCACGGGGGTGCTGAAGCTTTCTTT
>TRBJ1-2|TRBD1|-|TRBV5-8
CASSPGTGVPYGYTF
TGTGCCAGCAGCCCGGGGACAGGGGTTCCCTATGGCTACACCTTC
>TRBJ1-2|-|-|TRBV6-2/TRBV6-3
CASSSLVFYGYTF
TGTGCCAGCAGTTCCCTCGTCTTTTATGGCTACACCTTC
>TRBJ2-7|-|-|TRBV7-2
CASSLGPGYEQYF
TGTGCCAGCAGCTTAGGGCCCGGGTACGAGCAGTACTTC
>TRBJ2-5|-|few|TRBV7-2
CASSPRASETQYF
TGTGCCAGCAGCCCCCGAGCATCCGAGACCCAGTACTTC
>TRBJ1-3|-|few|TRBV4-2
CASSHDRGGSGNTIYF
TGTGCCAGCAGCCATGATCGCGGGGGTTCGGGAAACACCATATATTTT
>TRBJ2-7|TRBD1|-|TRBV29-1
CSVATSTSGTGAQYF
TGCAGCGTCGCTACGAGTACGTCCGGGACAGGGGCGCAGTACTTC